Following are 10 T cell receptor beta chains from one sample sequenced in a study of T cell clonotyping in hematopoietic cell transplantation. The repertoire was sequenced with immunoSEQ multiplex PCR; TCRdb's copy has only in-frame clones and lacks some. The sample holds fewer than 8,500 clones, about 97% seen once. Time point given: recipient sample about 28 days before transplant, after cytoreduction. The material was peripheral blood mononuclear cells, obtained before stem cell transplant. The receptors come from a man aged 70-80 years with acute myeloid leukemia. Some clones in this sample may be carry-over from other donors' samples.

This clone was recorded once. This sequence joins TRBV10-3 and TRBJ2-7; the D gene is possibly TRBD1 (6 bases). The CDR3 spans 14 residues. Trimming pared 6 bases from V and 5 bases from J, leaving 17 bases between. Germline V CDR1 and CDR2: ENHRY, SYGVKD. The CDR3 region is CAIRRTVQGDEQYF. The CDR3 coding sequence is TGTGCCATCAGGAGGACAGTTCAAGGTGACGAGCAGTACTTC.

The chain uses TRBV28 and TRBJ2-5, with D hard to call. Trimming shortened V by 1 base and J by 5 bases, and 11 bases separated the two germline ends. This CDR3 comprises 14 residues. Looked up from germline, CDR1 is MDHEN and CDR2 is SYDVKM. CDR3 residues: CASSLSVFGETQYF. CDR3 coding DNA: TGTGCCAGCAGTTTATCGGTCTTCGGTGAGACCCAGTACTTC.

The chain carries TRBV4-2 and TRBJ1-2; the D gene is possibly TRBD1 (6 bases). Trimming shortened V by 3 bases and J by 4 bases, and 15 bases separated the two germline ends. CDR1 is LGHNA and CDR2 is YNFKEQ in the germline V gene. This CDR3 is 15 amino acids long. In DNA form, the CDR3 reads TGTGCCAGCAGCCAGGGCAGGGGAAACCTCTATGGCTACACCTTC. It yields the protein CASSQGRGNLYGYTF.

The chain couples TRBV30 to TRBJ2-7; D possibly corresponds to TRBD1 (5 bases). This CDR3 has 13 residues. Germline assignment: CDR1 GTSNPN and CDR2 SVGIG (reference sequence). V lost 1 base, J lost 8 bases, and 15 bases lay in between. The DNA of the CDR3 is TGTGCCTGGAGTGCACAGGCAGGTGGCAAGCAGTACTTC. This codes for CAWSAQAGGKQYF.

The chain recombines TRBV7-2 with TRBJ2-7, with 7 bases aligning to TRBD1. V was pared by 3 bases and J by 3 bases, with 5 bases of the junction left unmatched. Germline V CDR1 and CDR2: SGHTA, FQGNSA. This CDR3 has 14 amino acids. CDR3 loop: CASSLDRLGYEQYF. CDR3 in DNA: TGTGCCAGCAGCTTGGACAGGTTGGGCTACGAGCAGTACTTC.

The V gene is TRBV29-1, the J gene TRBJ1-5; 9 positions agree with TRBD1. After removal of 6 bases from V and 9 bases from J, the junction contained 9 bases not matched to a gene. CDR1 is SQVTM, CDR2 ANQGSEA, per germline. This CDR3 is built from 13 residues. The CDR3 DNA sequence: TGCAGCGTCGCCGGGGACAGGGAGTGGCCCCAGCATTTT. This translates into CSVAGDREWPQHF. The variable domain in full, with the rest retrieved from reference TRBV29-1 and TRBJ1-5, is SAVISQKPSRDICQRGTSLTIQCQVDSQVTMMFWYRQQPGQSLTLIATANQGSEATYESGFVIDKFPISRPNLTFSTLTVSNMSPEDSSIYLCSVAGDREWPQHFGDGTRLSIL.

The chain couples TRBV29-1 to TRBJ2-7; 8 nucleotides align to TRBD1. The CDR3 is made up of 13 amino acids. Per germline, CDR1 SQVTM and CDR2 ANQGSEA. V lost 3 bases and J lost 7; bases outside the gene matches: 8. In nucleotides, the CDR3 is TGCAGCGTTGAGGTCCAGGGGGCGCGTGAGCAGTACTTC. Translating it yields CSVEVQGAREQYF.

The rearrangement links TRBV28 to TRBJ1-4; D ambiguous. The CDR3 totals 12 residues. The V end was cut by 6 bases, the J end by 10 bases, with 12 bases between. CDR1 and CDR2 from the germline V gene are MDHEN and SYDVKM. The CDR3 DNA reads as TGTGCCAGCAGCCCGGGTGACGGAAAACTGTTTTTT. Its protein product is CASSPGDGKLFF.

The gene calls are TRBV10-3 and TRBJ1-1; a weak D match, TRBD1 (6 bases). The V gene lost 5 bases and the J gene lost 3 bases, with 16 bases spanning the gap. The germline CDR1 and CDR2 sequences are ENHRY and SYGVKD. The CDR3 is 15 residues long. CDR3 in DNA: TGTGCCATCAGTTCAACAACAGGGCGGGACACTGAAGCTTTCTTT. It is translated as CAISSTTGRDTEAFF.

The chain uses TRBV7-3 and TRBJ2-7; D may correspond to TRBD1 or TRBD2 (7 bases each). Germline CDR1 SGHTA, CDR2 FQGTGA. The V gene lost 5 bases and the J gene lost 4 bases, with 21 bases spanning the gap. This CDR3 has 16 amino acids. CDR3 in DNA: TGTGCCAGCAGCCCCGGAGGGGGCGGGAGAGGGTACGAGCAGTACTTC. It is translated as CASSPGGGGRGYEQYF.